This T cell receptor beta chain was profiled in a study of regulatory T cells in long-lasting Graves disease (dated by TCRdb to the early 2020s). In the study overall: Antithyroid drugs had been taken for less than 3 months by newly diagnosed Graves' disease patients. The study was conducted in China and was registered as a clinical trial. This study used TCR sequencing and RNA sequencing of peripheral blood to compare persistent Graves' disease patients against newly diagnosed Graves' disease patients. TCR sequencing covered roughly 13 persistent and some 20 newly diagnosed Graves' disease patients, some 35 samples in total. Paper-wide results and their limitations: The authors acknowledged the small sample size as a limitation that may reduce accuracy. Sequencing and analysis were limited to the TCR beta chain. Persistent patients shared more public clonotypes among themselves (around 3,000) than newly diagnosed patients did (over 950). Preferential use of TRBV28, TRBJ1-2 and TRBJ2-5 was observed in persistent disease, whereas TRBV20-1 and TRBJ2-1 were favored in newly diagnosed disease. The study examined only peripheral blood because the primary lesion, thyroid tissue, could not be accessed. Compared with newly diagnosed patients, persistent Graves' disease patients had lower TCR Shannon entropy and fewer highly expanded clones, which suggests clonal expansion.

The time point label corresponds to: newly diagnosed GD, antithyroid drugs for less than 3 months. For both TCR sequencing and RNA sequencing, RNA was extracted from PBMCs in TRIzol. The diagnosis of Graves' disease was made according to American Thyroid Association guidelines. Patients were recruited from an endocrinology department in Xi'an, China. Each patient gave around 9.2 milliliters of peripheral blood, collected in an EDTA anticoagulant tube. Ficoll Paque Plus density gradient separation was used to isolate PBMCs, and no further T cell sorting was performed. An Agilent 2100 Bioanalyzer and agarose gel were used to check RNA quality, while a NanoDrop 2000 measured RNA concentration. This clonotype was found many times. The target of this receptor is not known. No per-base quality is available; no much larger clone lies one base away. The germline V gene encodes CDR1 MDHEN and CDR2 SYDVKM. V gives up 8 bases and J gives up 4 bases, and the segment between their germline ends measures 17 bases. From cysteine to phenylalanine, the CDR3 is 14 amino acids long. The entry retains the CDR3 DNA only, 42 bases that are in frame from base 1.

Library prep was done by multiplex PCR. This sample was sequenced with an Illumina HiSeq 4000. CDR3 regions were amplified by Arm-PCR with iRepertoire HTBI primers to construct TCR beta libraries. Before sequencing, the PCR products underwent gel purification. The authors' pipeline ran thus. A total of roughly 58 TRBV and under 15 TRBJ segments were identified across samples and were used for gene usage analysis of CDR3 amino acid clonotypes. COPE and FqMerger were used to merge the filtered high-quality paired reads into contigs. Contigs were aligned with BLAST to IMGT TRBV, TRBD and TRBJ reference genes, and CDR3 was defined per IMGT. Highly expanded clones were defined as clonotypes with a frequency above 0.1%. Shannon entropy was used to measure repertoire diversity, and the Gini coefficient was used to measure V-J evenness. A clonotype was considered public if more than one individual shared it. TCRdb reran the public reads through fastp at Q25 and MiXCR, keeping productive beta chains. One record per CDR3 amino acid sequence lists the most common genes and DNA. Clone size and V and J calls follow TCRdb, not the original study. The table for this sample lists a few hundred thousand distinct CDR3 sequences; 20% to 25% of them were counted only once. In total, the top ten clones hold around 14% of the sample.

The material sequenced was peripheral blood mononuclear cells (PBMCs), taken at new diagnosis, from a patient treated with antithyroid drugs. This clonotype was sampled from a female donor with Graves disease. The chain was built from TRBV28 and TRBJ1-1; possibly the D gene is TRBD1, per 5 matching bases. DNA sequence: TGTGCCAGCGCCAGTTTATGGGGGACCACTGAAGCTTTCTTT. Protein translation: CASASLWGTTEAFF.